This T cell receptor beta chain was sequenced for a study of post-analysis software for immune sequencing data. Unique molecular identifiers were present in the TCR beta cDNA libraries. Using its own MiXCR run on the PCR reads, TCRdb lists one record per CDR3 protein. The table records hundreds of thousands of distinct CDR3 sequences, 59% of them present only once. This clonotype showed up just a few times. Its antigen remains unidentified. Whole-study findings and limits: Included in a set of five TRBV segments more frequent in patients than controls were TRBV5-6, TRBV5-1 and TRBV20-1.

V lost 4 bases, J lost 6 bases, and 7 bases stayed unmatched. Germline assignment: CDR1 MGHRA and CDR2 YSYEKL. This CDR3 is 15 amino acids long. This receptor was taken from a girl aged 2-15 years with multiple sclerosis. The sequenced sample consisted of blood. V and J are TRBV4-1 and TRBJ2-1; TRBD1 agrees at 9 bases. The chain's CDR3 is CASSLQGAASNEQFF. The DNA of the CDR3 is TGCGCCAGCAGCCTACAGGGGGCGGCGAGCAATGAGCAGTTCTTC.